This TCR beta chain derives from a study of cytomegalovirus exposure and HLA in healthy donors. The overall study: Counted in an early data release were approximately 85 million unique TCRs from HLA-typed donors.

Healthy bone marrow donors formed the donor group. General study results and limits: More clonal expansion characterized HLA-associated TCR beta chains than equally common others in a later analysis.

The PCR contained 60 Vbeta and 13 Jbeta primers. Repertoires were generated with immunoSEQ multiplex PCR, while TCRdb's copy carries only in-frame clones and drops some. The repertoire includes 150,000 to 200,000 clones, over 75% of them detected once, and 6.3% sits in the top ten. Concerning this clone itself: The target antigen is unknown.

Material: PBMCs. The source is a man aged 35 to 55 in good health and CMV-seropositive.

CDR3 loop: CASSQGRRQETQYF. The CDR3 DNA follows: TGTGCCAGCAGCCAAGGGAGGCGGCAAGAGACCCAGTACTTC. The V call is TRBV14, the J call TRBJ2-5; D might be TRBD2 (5 bases). Between the trimmed V and J ends, which lost 1 base and 2 bases, there was a span of 8 bases. CDR1 and CDR2 from the germline V gene are SGHDN and FVKESK. This CDR3 contains 14 residues.